One and the same sample provided the 5 T cell receptor beta chains below, sequenced in a study of cytomegalovirus exposure and HLA in healthy donors. The PCR had 60 Vbeta and 13 Jbeta primers. The repertoire was sequenced with immunoSEQ multiplex PCR; TCRdb's copy has only in-frame clones and lacks some. Seen in this sample are approximately 47,000 clones; the ten most common clones hold 17%. The sequenced sample was PBMCs. These TCRs come from a male donor in good health and CMV-seronegative.

This chain uses TRBV4-3 with TRBJ1-1; D not certain. The CDR3 has 15 amino acids. Germline CDR1 LGHNA, CDR2 YSLEER. The ends were cut back, 0 bases at V and 3 bases at J, with 11 bases in the middle. The CDR3 reads CASSQEARGDTEAFF. The CDR3 coding sequence is TGCGCCAGCAGCCAAGAAGCGCGGGGAGACACTGAAGCTTTCTTT.

The CDR3 is CASSWGTGGFTEAFF. The DNA for the CDR3 is TGTGCCAGCAGCTGGGGGACAGGGGGTTTCACTGAAGCTTTCTTT. The chain uses TRBV5-6 and TRBJ1-1; TRBD1 agrees at 11 bases. Germline V CDR1 and CDR2: SGHDT, YYEEEE. Trimming cost V 3 bases and J 4 bases; bases outside gene matches: 5. There are 15 residues in the CDR3.

The J gene is TRBJ2-5, the V gene TRBV6-5, with TRBD1 as a possible D gene (6 bases). Deletions cut 5 bases from V and 5 bases from J, with 15 bases between. The CDR3 runs 14 residues. Germline values: CDR1 MNHEY, CDR2 SVGAGI. CDR3 sequence reads: CASSVGQPGETQYF. CDR3 bases: TGTGCCAGCAGTGTCGGACAGCCCGGGGAGACCCAGTACTTC.

The chain carries TRBV19 and TRBJ1-1; D is unclear. CDR3 length: 13 amino acids. The germline V and J ends were trimmed by 2 bases and 1 base, with 5 bases remaining between them. Germline CDR1 is LNHDA and CDR2 is SQIVND (reference sequence). The CDR3: CASSITWNTEAFF. The CDR3 DNA is TGTGCCAGTAGTATAACTTGGAACACTGAAGCTTTCTTT.

Comments on this clone: The junction departs from the called germline gene at one end, perhaps through a read error. The chain recombines TRBV7-9 with TRBJ2-7, with D possibly matching TRBD1 (6 bases). The V gene's germline CDR1 is SEHNR and CDR2 FQNEAQ (reference sequence). The CDR3 length is 10 residues. CDR3 region: CASRGEGVVF. CDR3 sequence (DNA): TGTGCCAGCAGAGGCGAGGGGGTTGTCTTC.